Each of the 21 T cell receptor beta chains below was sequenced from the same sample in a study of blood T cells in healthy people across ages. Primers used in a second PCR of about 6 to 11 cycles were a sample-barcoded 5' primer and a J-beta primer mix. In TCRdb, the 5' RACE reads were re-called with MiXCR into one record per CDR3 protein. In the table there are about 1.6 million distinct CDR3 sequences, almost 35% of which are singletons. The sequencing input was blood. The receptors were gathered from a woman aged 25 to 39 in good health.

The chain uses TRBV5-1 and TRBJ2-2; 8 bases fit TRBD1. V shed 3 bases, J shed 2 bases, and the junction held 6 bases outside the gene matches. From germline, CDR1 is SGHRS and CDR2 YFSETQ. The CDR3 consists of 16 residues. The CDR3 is CASSWGQELNTGELFF. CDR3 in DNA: TGCGCCAGCAGCTGGGGACAGGAGTTAAACACCGGGGAGCTGTTTTTT.

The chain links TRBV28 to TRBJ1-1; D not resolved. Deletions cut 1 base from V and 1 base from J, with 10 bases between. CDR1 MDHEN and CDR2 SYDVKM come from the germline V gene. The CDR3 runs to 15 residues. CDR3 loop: CASSLSPLRNTEAFF. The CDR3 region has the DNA TGTGCCAGCAGTTTATCCCCCCTGCGGAACACTGAAGCTTTCTTT.

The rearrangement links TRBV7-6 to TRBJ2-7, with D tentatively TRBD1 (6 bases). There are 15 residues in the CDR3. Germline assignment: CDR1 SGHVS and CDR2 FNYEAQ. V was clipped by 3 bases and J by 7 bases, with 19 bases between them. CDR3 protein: CASSLIWGPQGEQYF. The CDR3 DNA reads TGTGCCAGCAGCTTGATTTGGGGGCCTCAGGGGGAGCAGTACTTC.

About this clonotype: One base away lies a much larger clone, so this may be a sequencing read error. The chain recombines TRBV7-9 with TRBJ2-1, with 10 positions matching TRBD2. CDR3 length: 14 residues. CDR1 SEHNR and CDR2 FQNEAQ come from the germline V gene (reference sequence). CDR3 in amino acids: CASGLSLAGDEQFF. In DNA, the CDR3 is TGTGCCAGCGGCTTATCGCTAGCGGGAGATGAGCAGTTCTTC.

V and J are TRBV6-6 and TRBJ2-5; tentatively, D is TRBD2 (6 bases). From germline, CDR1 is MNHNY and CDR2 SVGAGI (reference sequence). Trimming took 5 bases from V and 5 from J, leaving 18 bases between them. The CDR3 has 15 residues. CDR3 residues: CASSAALGAGETQYF. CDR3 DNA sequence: TGTGCCAGCAGTGCTGCTCTAGGGGCGGGGGAGACCCAGTACTTC.

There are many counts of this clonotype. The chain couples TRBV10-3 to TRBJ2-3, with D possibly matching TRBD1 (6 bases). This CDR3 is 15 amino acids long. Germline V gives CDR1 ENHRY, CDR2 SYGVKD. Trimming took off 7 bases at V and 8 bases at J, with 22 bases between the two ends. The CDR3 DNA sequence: TGTGCCATCATGAAACAGGGTGGACCCTCGGGTACGCAGTATTTT. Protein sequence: CAIMKQGGPSGTQYF.

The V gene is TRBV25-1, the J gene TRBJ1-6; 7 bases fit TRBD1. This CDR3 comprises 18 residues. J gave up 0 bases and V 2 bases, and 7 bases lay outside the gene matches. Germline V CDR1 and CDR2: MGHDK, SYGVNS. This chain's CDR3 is CASSEGLTGVSYNSPLHF. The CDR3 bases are TGTGCCAGCAGTGAAGGATTAACAGGGGTCTCCTATAATTCACCCCTCCACTTT. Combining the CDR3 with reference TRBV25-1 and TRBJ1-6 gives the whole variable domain EADIYQTPRYLVIGTGKKITLECSQTMGHDKMYWYQQDPGMELHLIHYSYGVNSTEKGDLSSESTVSRIRTEHFPLTLESARPSHTSQYLCASSEGLTGVSYNSPLHFGNGTRLTVT.

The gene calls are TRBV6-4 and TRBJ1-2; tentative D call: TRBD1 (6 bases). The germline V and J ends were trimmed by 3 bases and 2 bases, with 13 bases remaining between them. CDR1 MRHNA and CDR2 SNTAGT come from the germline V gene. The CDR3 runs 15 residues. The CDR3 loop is CASSEGGHPNYGYTF. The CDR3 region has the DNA TGTGCCAGCAGTGAAGGGGGACACCCAAACTATGGCTACACCTTC.

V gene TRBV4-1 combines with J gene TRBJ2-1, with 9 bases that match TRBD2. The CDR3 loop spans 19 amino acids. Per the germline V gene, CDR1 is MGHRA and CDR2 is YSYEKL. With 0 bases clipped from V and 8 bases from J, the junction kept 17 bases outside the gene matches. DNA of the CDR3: TGCGCCAGCAGCCAAGATTTCAGGGGGGTGGCGGGAGGGTCCGATGAGCAGTTCTTC. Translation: CASSQDFRGVAGGSDEQFF.

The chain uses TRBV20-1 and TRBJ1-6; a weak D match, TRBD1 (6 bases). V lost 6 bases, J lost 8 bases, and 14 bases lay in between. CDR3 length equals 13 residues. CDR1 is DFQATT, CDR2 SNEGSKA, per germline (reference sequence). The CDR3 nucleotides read TGCAGTGCGCCCAGGGGTGGCGATTCACCCCTCCACTTT. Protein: CSAPRGGDSPLHF.

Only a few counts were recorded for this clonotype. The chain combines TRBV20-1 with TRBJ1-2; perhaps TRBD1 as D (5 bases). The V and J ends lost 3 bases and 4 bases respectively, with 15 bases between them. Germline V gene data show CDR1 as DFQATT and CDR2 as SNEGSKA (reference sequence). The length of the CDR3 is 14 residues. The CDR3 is CSARARGVGYGYTF. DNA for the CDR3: TGCAGTGCTAGGGCCCGAGGGGTCGGCTATGGCTACACCTTC.

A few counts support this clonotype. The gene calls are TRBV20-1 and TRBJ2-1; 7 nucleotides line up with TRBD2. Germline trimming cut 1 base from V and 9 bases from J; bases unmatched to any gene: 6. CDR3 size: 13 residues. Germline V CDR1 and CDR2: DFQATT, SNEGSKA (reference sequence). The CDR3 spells CSARAAGGTEQFF. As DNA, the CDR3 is TGCAGTGCTAGAGCCGCCGGGGGGACTGAGCAGTTCTTC.

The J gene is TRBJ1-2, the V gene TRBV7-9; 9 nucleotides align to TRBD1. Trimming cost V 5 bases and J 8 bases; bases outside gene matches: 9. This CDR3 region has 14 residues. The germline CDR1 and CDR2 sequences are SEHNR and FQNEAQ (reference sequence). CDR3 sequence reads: CASSPGQGFAGYTF. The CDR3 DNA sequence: TGTGCCAGCAGCCCGGGACAGGGCTTCGCGGGCTACACCTTC.

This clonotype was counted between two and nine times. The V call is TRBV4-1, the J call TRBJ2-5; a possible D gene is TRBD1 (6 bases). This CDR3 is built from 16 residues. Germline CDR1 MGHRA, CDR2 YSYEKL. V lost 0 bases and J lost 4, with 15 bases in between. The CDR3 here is CASSQDRHRELETQYF. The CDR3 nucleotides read TGCGCCAGCAGCCAAGATAGGCACAGGGAGTTAGAGACCCAGTACTTC.

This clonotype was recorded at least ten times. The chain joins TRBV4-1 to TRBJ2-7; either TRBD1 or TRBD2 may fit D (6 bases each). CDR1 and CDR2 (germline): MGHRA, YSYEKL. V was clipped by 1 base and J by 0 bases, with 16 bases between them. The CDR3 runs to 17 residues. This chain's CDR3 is CASSQANGGPRSYEQYF. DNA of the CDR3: TGCGCCAGCAGCCAAGCTAACGGGGGCCCACGCTCCTACGAGCAGTACTTC.

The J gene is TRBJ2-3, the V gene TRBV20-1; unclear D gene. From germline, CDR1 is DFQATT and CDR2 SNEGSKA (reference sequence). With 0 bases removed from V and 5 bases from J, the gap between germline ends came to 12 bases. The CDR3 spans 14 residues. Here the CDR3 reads CSARDADPGDTQYF. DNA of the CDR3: TGCAGTGCTAGAGATGCTGACCCAGGAGATACGCAGTATTTT.

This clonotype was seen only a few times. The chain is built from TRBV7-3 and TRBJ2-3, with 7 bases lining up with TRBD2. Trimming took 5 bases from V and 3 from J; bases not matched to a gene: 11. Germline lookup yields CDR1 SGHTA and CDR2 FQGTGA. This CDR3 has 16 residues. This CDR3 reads CASSPGTTPGTDTQYF. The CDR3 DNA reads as TGTGCCAGCAGCCCAGGGACTACCCCTGGGACAGATACGCAGTATTTT.

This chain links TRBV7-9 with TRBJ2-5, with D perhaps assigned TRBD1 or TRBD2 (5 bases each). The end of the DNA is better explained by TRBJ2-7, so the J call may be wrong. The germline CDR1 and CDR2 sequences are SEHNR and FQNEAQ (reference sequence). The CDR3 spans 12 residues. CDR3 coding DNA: TGTGCCAGCAGCGCCCCAGGGACCGAGCAGTACTTC. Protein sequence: CASSAPGTEQYF.

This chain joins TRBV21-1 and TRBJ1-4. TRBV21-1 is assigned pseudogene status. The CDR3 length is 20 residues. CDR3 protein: CASSKGSLMPGRVMGEKLFF. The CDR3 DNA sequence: TGTGCCAGCAGCAAGGGGAGTCTGATGCCAGGGAGGGTGATGGGAGAAAAACTGTTTTTT.

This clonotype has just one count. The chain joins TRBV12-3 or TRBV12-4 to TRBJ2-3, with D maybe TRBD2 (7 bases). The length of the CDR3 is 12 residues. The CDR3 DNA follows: TGTGCGTCGGGGGGCGGTTCGGATGCGCAGTATTTT. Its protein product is CASGGGSDAQYF.

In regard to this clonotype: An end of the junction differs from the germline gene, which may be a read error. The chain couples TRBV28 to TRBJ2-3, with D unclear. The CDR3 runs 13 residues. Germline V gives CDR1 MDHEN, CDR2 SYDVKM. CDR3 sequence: CTSRWRSTDTQYF. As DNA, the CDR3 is TGTACCAGCAGGTGGCGGAGCACAGATACGCAGTATTTT. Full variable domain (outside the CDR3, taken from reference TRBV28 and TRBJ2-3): DVKVTQSSRYLVKRTGEKVFLECVQDMDHENMFWYRQDPGLGLRLIYFSYDVKMKEKGDIPEGYSVSREKKERFSLILESASTNQTSMYLCTSRWRSTDTQYFGPGTRLTVL.